These 12 T cell receptor beta chains originate from one sample sequenced in a study of CD4 T cells in relation to SARS-CoV-2 and coronaviruses. Sequencing used immunoSEQ multiplex PCR; TCRdb keeps in-frame clones, though not all of them. The sample has over 20,000 clones, 75% seen once. These receptors have no known antigen. Before the COVID-19 pandemic, during about 2010-2018, CD4+ T cells were taken from unexposed donors. CD4+ T cells were isolated from the cells after about ten days of culture. The specimen sequenced was CD4+ T cells from PBMCs, cultured in vitro. The receptor source for this set is a human donor in good health.

J is TRBJ2-7 and V is TRBV11-2, with TRBD1 matching 8 bases. Germline V gives CDR1 SGHAT, CDR2 FQNNGV. Germline trimming cut 6 bases from V and 11 bases from J; bases unmatched to any gene: 18. The CDR3 has 15 residues. The CDR3 DNA follows: TGTGCCAGCAGACGTAGACCGGACAGGGAATATTTGGAGTACTTC. Its protein is CASRRRPDREYLEYF.

The chain is built from TRBV4-3 and TRBJ2-1, with unresolved D. V gave up 0 bases and J gave up 7 bases, with 13 bases separating them. There are 15 residues in the CDR3. Germline CDR1 and CDR2: LGHNA and YSLEER. The chain's CDR3 is CASSQDGLRQNEQFF. The CDR3 nucleotides are TGCGCCAGCAGCCAAGATGGTCTCCGGCAGAATGAGCAGTTCTTC.

V usage is TRBV9 and J usage is TRBJ2-5; 7 positions match TRBD2. Trimming at V came to 4 bases and at J to 5 bases, leaving 5 bases not matched to a gene. Germline V lookup: CDR1 SGDLS, CDR2 YYNGEE. The CDR3 runs to 13 residues. The CDR3 DNA sequence: TGTGCCAGCAGCTCGGGACTAACGGAGACCCAGTACTTC. Protein product: CASSSGLTETQYF.

This clone was observed a few times. The gene calls are TRBV5-1 and TRBJ1-1, with 8 bases aligning to TRBD1. Germline CDR1 reads SGHRS; CDR2 reads YFSETQ. V trimming: 0 bases; J trimming: 5 bases; junction bases outside the gene matches: 9. CDR3 length: 16 amino acids. DNA for the CDR3: TGCGCCAGCAGCTTGGCGGGCAGGGGGCAGGGGACTGAAGCTTTCTTT. It yields the protein CASSLAGRGQGTEAFF.

The chain is built from TRBV4-3 and TRBJ2-4; the D gene is possibly TRBD1 (5 bases). The germline gives CDR1 LGHNA, CDR2 YSLEER. Trimming removed 0 bases from V and 4 bases from J, with 16 bases in between. This CDR3 is built from 17 residues. DNA of the CDR3: TGCGCCAGCAGCCAAGAGCATGTGCTGGACAATAAAAACATTCAGTACTTC. Translated: CASSQEHVLDNKNIQYF.

The chain carries TRBV30 and TRBJ2-5; 7 nucleotides align to TRBD1. Germline CDR1 and CDR2: GTSNPN and SVGIG (reference sequence). This CDR3 has 14 residues. Trimming cost V 5 bases and J 4 bases; bases outside gene matches: 10. The CDR3 reads CAWGNQGVPETQYF. The CDR3 DNA reads as TGTGCCTGGGGAAACCAGGGGGTCCCAGAGACCCAGTACTTC. The full variable domain, with the rest looked up from reference TRBV30 and TRBJ2-5, is SQTIHQWPATLVQPVGSPLSLECTVEGTSNPNLYWYRQAAGRGLQLLFYSVGIGQISSEVPQNLSASRPQDRQFILSSKKLLLSDSGFYLCAWGNQGVPETQYFGPGTRLLVL.

This clone was found once. The V gene is TRBV29-1, the J gene TRBJ2-1; TRBD1 might be the D (6 bases). V was pared by 5 bases and J by 2 bases, with 19 bases between. Per the germline V gene, CDR1 is SQVTM and CDR2 is ANQGSEA. This CDR3 is built from 16 residues. CDR3: CSVPPPSAGAYNEQFF. The CDR3 nucleotides are TGCAGCGTTCCTCCCCCTTCGGCAGGGGCCTACAATGAGCAGTTCTTC.

This clone was counted only a few times. The V and J genes are TRBV5-1 and TRBJ1-1; 9 bases map to TRBD1. In germline, CDR1 is SGHRS, CDR2 YFSETQ. V shed 4 bases and J 4 bases; nucleotides not matched to a gene: 5. The CDR3 totals 14 residues. CDR3 nucleotides: TGCGCCAGCAGCCTGGACAGGGGAGGCACTGAAGCTTTCTTT. Protein: CASSLDRGGTEAFF.

The rearrangement joins TRBV19 to TRBJ1-1; tentatively, D is TRBD1 (5 bases). V was pared by 6 bases and J by 7 bases, with 18 bases between. Germline V gene data show CDR1 as LNHDA and CDR2 as SQIVND (reference sequence). The CDR3 extends over 14 amino acids. The DNA for the CDR3 is TGTGCCAGTAGGGCAGGTCTAGACGGGGGTGAAGCTTTCTTT. Translated: CASRAGLDGGEAFF.

The CDR3 here is CASSSNPGKGNTEAFF. CDR3 coding DNA: TGTGCCAGCAGTTCAAACCCAGGGAAGGGGAACACTGAAGCTTTCTTT. The chain carries TRBV6-5 and TRBJ1-1; D is perhaps TRBD1 (5 bases). This CDR3 is built from 16 residues. Deletions cut 4 bases from V and 1 base from J, with 16 bases between. The V gene's germline CDR1 is MNHEY and CDR2 SVGAGI.

The CDR3 coding sequence is TGCGCCAGCAGCCAGCGGGCCCAGCCTCAAGAGACCCAGTACTTC. Translated, it gives CASSQRAQPQETQYF. V and J are TRBV4-3 and TRBJ2-5, with D possibly TRBD2 on 5 matching bases. This CDR3 has 15 amino acids. Germline V lookup: CDR1 LGHNA, CDR2 YSLEER. Trimming removed 3 bases from V and 2 bases from J, with 13 bases in between.

This clone was detected only a few times. The chain recombines TRBV6-5 with TRBJ1-2; 7 nucleotides match TRBD1. The CDR3 spans 16 residues. Looked up from germline, CDR1 is MNHEY and CDR2 is SVGAGI. J lost 4 bases, V lost 2 bases, and 10 bases had no gene match. CDR3 region: CASSYRDSFGAYGYTF. For the CDR3, the DNA is TGTGCCAGCAGTTACCGGGACAGCTTCGGAGCCTATGGCTACACCTTC.